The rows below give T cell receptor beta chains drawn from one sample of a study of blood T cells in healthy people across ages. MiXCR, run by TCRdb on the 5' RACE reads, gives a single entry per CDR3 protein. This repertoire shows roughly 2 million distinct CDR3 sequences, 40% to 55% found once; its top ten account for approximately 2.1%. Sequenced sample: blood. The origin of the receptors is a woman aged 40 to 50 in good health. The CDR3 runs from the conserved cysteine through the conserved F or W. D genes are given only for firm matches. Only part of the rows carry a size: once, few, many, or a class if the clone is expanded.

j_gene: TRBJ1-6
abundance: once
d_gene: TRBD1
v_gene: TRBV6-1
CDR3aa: CASRKGQGGAYNSPLHF
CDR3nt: TGTGCCAGCAGGAAGGGACAGGGTGGCGCCTATAATTCACCCCTCCACTTT

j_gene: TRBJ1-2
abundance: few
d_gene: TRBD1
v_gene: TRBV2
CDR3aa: CASIQNRGHGYTF
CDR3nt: TGTGCCAGCATTCAGAACAGGGGGCACGGCTACACCTTC

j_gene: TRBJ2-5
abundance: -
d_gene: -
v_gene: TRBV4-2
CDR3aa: CASSQTQRETQYF
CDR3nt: TGTGCCAGCAGCCAGACTCAAAGAGAGACCCAGTACTTC

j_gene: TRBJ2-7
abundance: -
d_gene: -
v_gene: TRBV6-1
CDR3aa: CASSERTQTTPYEQYF
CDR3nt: TGTGCCAGCAGTGAGAGGACGCAAACGACACCTTACGAGCAGTACTTC

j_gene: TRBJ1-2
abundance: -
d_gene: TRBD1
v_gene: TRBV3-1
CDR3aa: CASRRTGNDGYTF
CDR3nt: TGTGCCAGCAGACGGACAGGGAATGATGGCTACACCTTC

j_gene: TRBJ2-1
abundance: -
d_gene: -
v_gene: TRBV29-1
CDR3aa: CSVEGHYNEQFF
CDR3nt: TGCAGCGTTGAGGGACATTACAATGAGCAGTTCTTC

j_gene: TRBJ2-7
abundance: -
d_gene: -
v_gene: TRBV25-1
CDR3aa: CASSGWVMEGTYEQYF
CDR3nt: TGTGCCAGCAGTGGTTGGGTCATGGAGGGAACCTACGAGCAGTACTTC

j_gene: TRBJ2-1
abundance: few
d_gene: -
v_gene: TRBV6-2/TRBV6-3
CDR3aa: CASSYTNYNEQFF
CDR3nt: TGTGCCAGCAGTTACACCAACTACAATGAGCAGTTCTTC

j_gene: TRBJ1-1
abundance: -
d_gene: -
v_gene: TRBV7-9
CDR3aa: CAISPVAEAFF
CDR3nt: TGTGCCATCAGCCCCGTCGCTGAAGCTTTCTTT

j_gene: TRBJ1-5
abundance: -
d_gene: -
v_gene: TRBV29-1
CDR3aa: CSVGEGQGQPQHF
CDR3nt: TGCAGCGTGGGGGAGGGCCAGGGACAGCCCCAGCATTTT

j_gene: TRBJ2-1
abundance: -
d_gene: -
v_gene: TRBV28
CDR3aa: CASARLGAIDEQFF
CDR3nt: TGTGCCAGCGCGCGGCTAGGTGCTATCGATGAGCAGTTCTTC

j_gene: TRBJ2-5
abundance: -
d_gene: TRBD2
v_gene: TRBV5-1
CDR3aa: CASSLEASGGVETQYF
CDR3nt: TGCGCCAGCAGCTTGGAGGCTAGCGGGGGGGTTGAGACCCAGTACTTC

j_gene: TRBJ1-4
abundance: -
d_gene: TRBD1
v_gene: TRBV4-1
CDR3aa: CASTGTGVNEKLFF
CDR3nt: TGCGCCAGCACCGGGACAGGGGTTAATGAAAAACTGTTTTTT

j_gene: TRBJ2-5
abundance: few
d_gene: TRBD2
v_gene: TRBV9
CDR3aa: CASSAGGFRETQYF
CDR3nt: TGTGCCAGCAGCGCCGGGGGGTTCAGGGAGACCCAGTACTTC

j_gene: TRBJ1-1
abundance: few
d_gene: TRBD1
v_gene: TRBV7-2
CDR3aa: CASSHDRGAEAFF
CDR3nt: TGTGCCAGCAGCCACGACAGGGGCGCTGAAGCTTTCTTT

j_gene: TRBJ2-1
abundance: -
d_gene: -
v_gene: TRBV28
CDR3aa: CASATEYNEQFF
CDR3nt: TGTGCCAGCGCGACAGAGTACAATGAGCAGTTCTTC

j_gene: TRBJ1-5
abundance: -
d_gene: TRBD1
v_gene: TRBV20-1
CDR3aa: CSARDDRDYQPQHF
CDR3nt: TGCAGTGCTAGAGATGACAGGGATTATCAGCCCCAGCATTTT

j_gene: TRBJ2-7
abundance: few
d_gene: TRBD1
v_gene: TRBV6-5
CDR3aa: CASSYRDRGGYEQYF
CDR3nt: TGTGCCAGCAGTTACCGGGACAGGGGTGGCTACGAGCAGTACTTC

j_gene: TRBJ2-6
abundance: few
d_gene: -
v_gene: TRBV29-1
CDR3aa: CSAPIDTGANVLTF
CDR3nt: TGCAGCGCTCCGATCGACACTGGGGCCAACGTCCTGACTTTC

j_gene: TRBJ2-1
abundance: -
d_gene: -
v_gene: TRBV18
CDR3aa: CASSGSESVEQFF
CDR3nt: TGTGCCAGCTCAGGGTCGGAGTCGGTTGAGCAGTTCTTC

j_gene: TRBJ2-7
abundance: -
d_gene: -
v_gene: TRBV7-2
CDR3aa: CASTRENEQYF
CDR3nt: TGTGCCAGCACCCGAGAAAATGAGCAGTACTTC

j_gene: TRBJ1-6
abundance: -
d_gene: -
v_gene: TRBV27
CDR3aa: CASSDRGIYNSPLHF
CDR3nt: TGTGCCAGCAGTGATCGGGGAATTTATAATTCACCCCTCCACTTT

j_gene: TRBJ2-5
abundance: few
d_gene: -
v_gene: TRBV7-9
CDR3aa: CASSLATKQETQYF
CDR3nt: TGTGCCAGCAGCTTAGCGACTAAACAAGAGACCCAGTACTTC

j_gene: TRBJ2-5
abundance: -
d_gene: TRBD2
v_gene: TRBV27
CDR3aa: CASTPGGTSGLETQYF
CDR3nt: TGTGCCAGCACCCCGGGCGGGACTAGTGGCCTGGAGACCCAGTACTTC

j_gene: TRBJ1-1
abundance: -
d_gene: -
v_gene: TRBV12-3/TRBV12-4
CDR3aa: CASRKIREWAFF
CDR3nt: TGTGCCAGCAGGAAGATCAGGGAATGGGCTTTCTTT

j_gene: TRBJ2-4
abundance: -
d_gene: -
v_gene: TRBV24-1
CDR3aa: CATNRLHIQYF
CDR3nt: TGTGCCACCAATCGACTTCACATTCAGTACTTC

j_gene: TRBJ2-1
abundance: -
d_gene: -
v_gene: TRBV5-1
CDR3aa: CASSRGDTYYNEQFF
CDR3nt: TGCGCCAGCAGCCGGGGGGACACGTACTACAATGAGCAGTTCTTC

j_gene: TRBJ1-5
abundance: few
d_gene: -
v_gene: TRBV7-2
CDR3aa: CASSSYRVGSNQPQHF
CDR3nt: TGTGCCAGCAGTTCCTACAGGGTTGGGAGCAATCAGCCCCAGCATTTT